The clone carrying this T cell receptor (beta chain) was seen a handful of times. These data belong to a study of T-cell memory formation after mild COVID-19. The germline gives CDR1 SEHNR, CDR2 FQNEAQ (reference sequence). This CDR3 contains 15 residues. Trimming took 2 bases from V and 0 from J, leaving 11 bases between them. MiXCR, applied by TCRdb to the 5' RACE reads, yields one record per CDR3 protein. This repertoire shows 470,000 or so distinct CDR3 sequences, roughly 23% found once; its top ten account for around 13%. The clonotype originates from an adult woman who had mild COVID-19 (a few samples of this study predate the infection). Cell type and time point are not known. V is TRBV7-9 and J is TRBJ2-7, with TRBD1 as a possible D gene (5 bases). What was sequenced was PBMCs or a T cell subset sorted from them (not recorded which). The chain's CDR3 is CASSLRAGLSYEQYF. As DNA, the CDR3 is TGTGCCAGCAGCTTAAGGGCAGGGCTCTCCTACGAGCAGTACTTC.